The clone carrying this T cell receptor beta chain was observed a handful of times. Its antigen remains unknown. The data originate from a study of beta chain features in type 1 diabetes. General study results and limits: Patients and controls would share equally any PCR tilt toward shorter templates. The question left open here concerned HLA type influencing TCRB rearrangement.

One heparinised blood draw averaging approximately 120 mL was given by each donor. What was sequenced were expressed TCRB transcripts, since all of the isolated RNA had been reverse transcribed. Deep immunoSEQ sequencing covered naive, central memory and regulatory T cell samples. This table comes from immunoSEQ multiplex PCR, and its TCRdb copy is limited to in-frame clones, with some not included. Altogether under 900,000 clones are present, roughly 16% being singletons, with the ten largest covering around 0.02%. V shed 6 bases and J shed 1 base, with 7 bases lying between them. Germline assignment: CDR1 MGHDK and CDR2 SYGVNS. The CDR3 loop spans 12 amino acids.

The chain is built from TRBV25-1 and TRBJ2-7; the D is unclear. The sample taken for sequencing was naive CD4+ T cells from blood. The receptor was derived from a woman in her late teens or twenties in good health. CDR3 residues: CASRSQSYEQYF. The CDR3 DNA reads TGTGCCAGCAGGAGCCAGTCCTACGAGCAGTACTTC.